This is a list of T cell receptor beta chains from one sample in a study of blood T cells in healthy people across ages. Via MiXCR, TCRdb re-called the 5' RACE reads, giving one row per CDR3 protein. Of about 1.7 million distinct CDR3 sequences in the sample, under 30% were seen once. Sequenced input: blood. The receptors were gathered from a woman under 40 in good health. Both conserved end residues are part of each CDR3. The D gene is left open where the match is weak. Rows give clone size only sometimes, using once, few, many, or a class for an expanded clone.

j_gene: TRBJ2-7; v_gene: TRBV3-1; abundance: few; d_gene: TRBD1; CDR3aa: CASCRQGGPYEQYF; CDR3nt: TGTGCCAGTTGCCGACAGGGGGGGCCCTACGAGCAGTACTTC
j_gene: TRBJ2-7; v_gene: TRBV14; abundance: NA; d_gene: TRBD2; CDR3aa: CAGSQALAGGGGQYF; CDR3nt: TGTGCCGGCAGCCAAGCACTAGCGGGAGGAGGCGGGCAGTACTTC
j_gene: TRBJ2-7; v_gene: TRBV12-3/TRBV12-4; abundance: few; d_gene: TRBD2; CDR3aa: CASSTGTSWGEQYF; CDR3nt: TGTGCCAGCAGTACCGGGACTAGCTGGGGCGAGCAGTACTTC
j_gene: TRBJ2-2; v_gene: TRBV10-3; abundance: NA; d_gene: NA; CDR3aa: CAISETGRDHGELFF; CDR3nt: TGTGCCATCAGTGAGACGGGGCGGGATCACGGGGAGCTGTTTTTT
j_gene: TRBJ2-1; v_gene: TRBV9; abundance: NA; d_gene: NA; CDR3aa: CASSVVQGVDEQFF; CDR3nt: TGTGCCAGCAGCGTAGTGCAGGGTGTCGATGAGCAGTTCTTC
j_gene: TRBJ2-7; v_gene: TRBV5-4; abundance: many; d_gene: NA; CDR3aa: CASSSPGVEYSYEQYF; CDR3nt: TGTGCCAGCAGCTCGCCGGGGGTTGAGTATTCCTACGAGCAGTACTTC
j_gene: TRBJ1-2; v_gene: TRBV30; abundance: NA; d_gene: NA; CDR3aa: CARSPGSGGDTF; CDR3nt: TGTGCCCGGAGTCCGGGTTCAGGCGGCGACACCTTC
j_gene: TRBJ2-1; v_gene: TRBV10-3; abundance: NA; d_gene: TRBD2; CDR3aa: CAISASGIGYEQFF; CDR3nt: TGTGCCATCAGCGCTAGCGGGATCGGTTATGAGCAGTTCTTC
j_gene: TRBJ1-1; v_gene: TRBV7-9; abundance: few; d_gene: NA; CDR3aa: CASSLAFSPNTEAFF; CDR3nt: TGTGCCAGCAGCTTAGCGTTCAGCCCGAACACTGAAGCTTTCTTT
j_gene: TRBJ2-7; v_gene: TRBV5-1; abundance: NA; d_gene: TRBD1; CDR3aa: CASGLGGGTGVYEQYF; CDR3nt: TGCGCCAGCGGCTTGGGGGGCGGGACAGGGGTCTACGAGCAGTACTTC